The 26 T cell receptor beta chains below were found in one sample sequenced in a study of tumor-infiltrating T cells and Merkel cell polyomavirus. Study at large: The T cells studied were KLL-specific CD8+ cells against Merkel polyomavirus.

Some clones are missing from TCRdb's copy, which holds only in-frame ones; the method was immunoSEQ multiplex PCR. Among 20,000 to 25,000 clones listed, nearly 90% were seen once. Robust Merkel cell polyomavirus Large T antigen positivity by immunohistochemistry was seen in all patients' tumors. Sequencing used lymph node tissue. These receptors were obtained from a man aged 45-65 years with Merkel cell carcinoma.

The chain recombines TRBV6-1 with TRBJ2-7; 10 bases match TRBD1. Germline V gives CDR1 MNHNS, CDR2 SASEGT. The trim removed 2 bases at V and 4 bases at J, leaving 8 bases unmatched. The CDR3 has 16 residues. The CDR3 is CASSEPAGQGRYEQYF. CDR3 nucleotide sequence: TGTGCCAGCAGTGAACCCGCGGGACAGGGGAGGTACGAGCAGTACTTC.

This clone has a single count. The V call is TRBV9, the J call TRBJ1-1; TRBD1 is a possible D gene (5 bases). CDR1 is SGDLS, CDR2 YYNGEE, per germline. V lost 3 bases to trimming and J lost 7 bases, with 13 bases between them. CDR3 size: 13 residues. CDR3 in amino acids: CASSGLQTDEAFF. The DNA of the CDR3 is TGTGCCAGCAGCGGCTTACAGACAGATGAAGCTTTCTTT. Full variable domain (outside the CDR3, taken from reference TRBV9 and TRBJ1-1): DSGVTQTPKHLITATGQRVTLRCSPRSGDLSVYWYQQSLDQGLQFLIQYYNGEERAKGNILERFSAQQFPDLHSELNLSSLELGDSALYFCASSGLQTDEAFFGQGTRLTVV.

This chain joins TRBV6-1 and TRBJ2-3; 7 bases line up with TRBD2. The ends lost 5 bases at V and 3 bases at J; junction bases unmatched: 8. The CDR3 spans 15 residues. From germline, CDR1 is MNHNS and CDR2 SASEGT. The CDR3 here is CASSSYAGDTDTQYF. The CDR3 nucleotides read TGTGCCAGCAGTTCTTACGCGGGGGATACAGATACGCAGTATTTT.

The chain has TRBV19 and TRBJ2-7, with 9 bases that match TRBD2. V trimming: 5 bases; J trimming: 2 bases; junction bases outside the gene matches: 4. This CDR3 is built from 14 residues. Germline V gene data show CDR1 as LNHDA and CDR2 as SQIVND (reference sequence). CDR3 sequence (DNA): TGTGCCAGTAGTCTCAGCGGGGGGCCCTACGAGCAGTACTTC. Encoded protein: CASSLSGGPYEQYF.

A single count supports this clone. V and J are TRBV1 and TRBJ2-2; the D call of TRBD2 is as the table states it, not checked on the DNA. TRBV1 is recorded as a pseudogene. CDR3 size: 15 residues. The CDR3: CTSYPPGVTTGELFF. As DNA, the CDR3 is TGCACCAGCTACCCACCCGGGGTAACCACCGGGGAGCTGTTTTTT.

The chain uses TRBV18 and TRBJ1-4, with 7 bases identical to TRBD1. The CDR3 has 16 amino acids. Trimming cost V 3 bases and J 5 bases; bases outside gene matches: 9. Germline CDR1 and CDR2: KGHSH and LQKENI. The CDR3 loop reads CASSPFAGGENEKLFF. The DNA of the CDR3 is TGTGCCAGCTCACCCTTCGCAGGGGGAGAGAATGAAAAACTGTTTTTT.

The chain is built from TRBV19 and TRBJ1-1; 7 bases align to TRBD1. The trim removed 3 bases at V and 1 base at J, leaving 11 bases unmatched. The CDR3 totals 17 residues. Germline V lookup: CDR1 LNHDA, CDR2 SQIVND (reference sequence). The DNA of the CDR3 is TGTGCCAGTAGTATGGCTCCGTGGACAGGACCGAACACTGAAGCTTTCTTT. Residues: CASSMAPWTGPNTEAFF. The complete variable domain, with remaining parts taken from reference TRBV19 and TRBJ1-1, reads DGGITQSPKYLFRKEGQNVTLSCEQNLNHDAMYWYRQDPGQGLRLIYYSQIVNDFQKGDIAEGYSVSREKKESFPLTVTSAQKNPTAFYLCASSMAPWTGPNTEAFFGQGTRLTVV.

The chain links TRBV10-2 to TRBJ1-3; D gene uncertain. This CDR3 is 13 amino acids long. V gave up 0 bases and J gave up 4 bases, with 4 bases separating them. In germline, CDR1 is WSHSY, CDR2 SAAADI. The CDR3 nucleotides read TGCGCCAGCAGTGAGTCGCGGGGAAACACCATATATTTT. This gives the protein CASSESRGNTIYF.

The rearrangement uses TRBV5-1 and TRBJ1-2; 10 bases are shared with TRBD1. CDR3 length: 15 amino acids. CDR1 and CDR2 (germline): SGHRS, YFSETQ. Losses at the gene ends were 3 bases for V and 7 bases for J; bases not matched to a gene: 9. CDR3: CASSSGQGFAFGYTF. CDR3 sequence (DNA): TGCGCCAGCAGCTCGGGACAGGGGTTCGCTTTTGGCTACACCTTC. Looking up the rest from reference TRBV5-1 and TRBJ1-2 gives the full variable domain: KAGVTQTPRYLIKTRGQQVTLSCSPISGHRSVSWYQQTPGQGLQFLFEYFSETQRNKGNFPGRFSGRQFSNSRSEMNVSTLELGDSALYLCASSSGQGFAFGYTFGSGTRLTVV.

The chain links TRBV28 to TRBJ2-5, with D maybe TRBD2 (6 bases). CDR1 and CDR2 (germline): MDHEN, SYDVKM. Trimming removed 2 bases at V and 1 base at J, with 8 bases between. CDR3 length equals 14 residues. The CDR3, as DNA: TGTGCCAGCAGTTTAACGCGGGGCCAAGAGACCCAGTACTTC. This translates into CASSLTRGQETQYF.

V is TRBV28 and J is TRBJ1-5; a weak D match, TRBD1 (6 bases). This CDR3 comprises 14 residues. Germline CDR1 and CDR2: MDHEN and SYDVKM. V dropped 8 bases and J dropped 7 bases, with 18 bases sitting between them. CDR3 residues: CASQEKGGRQPQHF. CDR3 nucleotide sequence: TGTGCCAGCCAAGAGAAGGGGGGGCGACAGCCCCAGCATTTT. The variable domain in full, completed from reference TRBV28 and TRBJ1-5, reads DVKVTQSSRYLVKRTGEKVFLECVQDMDHENMFWYRQDPGLGLRLIYFSYDVKMKEKGDIPEGYSVSREKKERFSLILESASTNQTSMYLCASQEKGGRQPQHFGDGTRLSIL.

The rearrangement joins TRBV28 to TRBJ2-7; D not resolved. Germline loops: CDR1 MDHEN, CDR2 SYDVKM. V shed 4 bases and J shed 6 bases, with 16 bases lying between them. The CDR3 has 14 residues. CDR3 residues: CASSSPSGSAEQYF. CDR3 DNA sequence: TGTGCCAGCAGTTCGCCCTCGGGTTCGGCCGAGCAGTACTTC.

V is TRBV28 and J is TRBJ1-1, with 8 bases fitting TRBD1. CDR1 MDHEN and CDR2 SYDVKM come from the germline V gene. CDR3 length equals 11 residues. Unmatched junction bases numbered 1, after V lost 2 bases and J lost 11 bases. The CDR3 spells CASSLNRGAFF. The CDR3 DNA reads as TGTGCCAGCAGTTTAAACAGGGGGGCTTTCTTT. Together with reference TRBV28 and TRBJ1-1, the CDR3 gives the full variable domain: DVKVTQSSRYLVKRTGEKVFLECVQDMDHENMFWYRQDPGLGLRLIYFSYDVKMKEKGDIPEGYSVSREKKERFSLILESASTNQTSMYLCASSLNRGAFFGQGTRLTVV.

The chain uses TRBV5-1 and TRBJ2-5; 9 positions agree with TRBD1. The DNA end favors TRBJ2-7, so the J call may be wrong. Germline-derived CDR1 and CDR2 are SGHRS and YFSETQ. This CDR3 comprises 15 residues. CDR3: CASSLQGAVQYEQYF. CDR3 coding DNA: TGCGCCAGCAGCTTACAGGGGGCGGTCCAATACGAGCAGTACTTC.

This clone was counted a single time. V and J are TRBV7-9 and TRBJ1-1; no clear D. V was cut by 7 bases and J by 4 bases, with 19 bases left in between. The CDR3 consists of 15 residues. The germline V gene encodes CDR1 SEHNR and CDR2 FQNEAQ (reference sequence). DNA for the CDR3: TGTGCCAGCAAGTTGGCGACTGGTCCGTTCACTGAAGCTTTCTTT. Protein sequence: CASKLATGPFTEAFF.

The chain links TRBV9 to TRBJ1-4; 9 bases are a match to TRBD1. The trim removed 4 bases at V and 8 bases at J, leaving 6 bases unmatched. Germline lookup yields CDR1 SGDLS and CDR2 YYNGEE. This CDR3 spans 14 amino acids. Here the CDR3 DNA reads TGTGCCAGCAGCCCAGGGACAGGGAAGGAAAAACTGTTTTTT. This gives the protein CASSPGTGKEKLFF.

The chain carries TRBV9 and TRBJ1-1; weak D call: TRBD1 (6 bases). Germline V CDR1 and CDR2: SGDLS, YYNGEE. V shed 0 bases and J shed 1 base, with 10 bases lying between them. This CDR3 region has 15 residues. CDR3 protein: CASSVAGARNTEAFF. The CDR3 DNA sequence: TGTGCCAGCAGCGTAGCAGGGGCCCGGAACACTGAAGCTTTCTTT.

CDR3 bases: TGTGCCAGCAGATCGGGACTAGCGGGGTTTTACGAGCAGTACTTC. It specifies CASRSGLAGFYEQYF. This rearrangement joins TRBV28 to TRBJ2-7; TRBD2 agrees at 13 bases. Germline V gene sequence: CDR1 MDHEN, CDR2 SYDVKM. Unmatched junction bases numbered 6, after V lost 6 bases and J lost 4 bases. This CDR3 region has 15 residues.

The V gene is TRBV9, the J gene TRBJ2-7; a weak D match, TRBD1 (6 bases). V lost 3 bases, J lost 1 base, and 11 bases lay in between. CDR1 is SGDLS and CDR2 is YYNGEE in the germline V gene. CDR3 size: 14 residues. The CDR3 bases are TGTGCCAGCAGCGCGTTGGACAGTTCCTACGAGCAGTACTTC. Its translation is CASSALDSSYEQYF.

The chain carries TRBV6-1 and TRBJ1-4; D perhaps matches TRBD1 (6 bases). Deletions cut 1 base from V and 4 bases from J, with 10 bases between. This CDR3 contains 15 residues. Looked up from germline, CDR1 is MNHNS and CDR2 is SASEGT. CDR3: CASSEVTGGNEKLFF. In DNA form, the CDR3 reads TGTGCCAGCAGTGAAGTGACAGGTGGTAATGAAAAACTGTTTTTT.

The chain links TRBV5-1 to TRBJ1-3; TRBD1 matches 9 bases. The CDR3 is 17 residues long. The V segment lost 7 bases and the J segment 1 base; nucleotides outside the gene matches: 12. The germline gives CDR1 SGHRS, CDR2 YFSETQ. In DNA, the CDR3 is TGCGCCAGCGGGAGCGAGGCGGGACAGGGATCTGGAAACACCATATATTTT. Residues: CASGSEAGQGSGNTIYF.

The V and J genes are TRBV5-6 and TRBJ2-1; D gene unclear. V lost 1 base and J 0 bases, leaving 11 bases between the germline ends. The CDR3 length is 16 residues. Germline CDR1 is SGHDT and CDR2 is YYEEEE. CDR3 amino acids: CASSLNPLSSYNEQFF. CDR3 nucleotides: TGTGCCAGCAGCTTGAATCCTCTGAGCTCCTACAATGAGCAGTTCTTC.

J is TRBJ1-2 and V is TRBV7-6; weak D call: TRBD1 (5 bases). V was pared by 2 bases and J by 3 bases, with 7 bases between. CDR1 is SGHVS, CDR2 FNYEAQ, per germline. The CDR3 spans 13 residues. The CDR3 spells CASSLQGDYGYTF. In DNA form, the CDR3 reads TGTGCCAGCAGCTTACAAGGGGACTATGGCTACACCTTC.

This chain uses TRBV11-3 with TRBJ2-3; 10 positions match TRBD2. This CDR3 has 16 residues. V shed 1 base, J shed 8 bases, and the junction held 9 bases outside the gene matches. Germline assignment: CDR1 SGHNT and CDR2 YENEEA. The chain's CDR3 is CASSLGASGSGVTQYF. CDR3 in DNA: TGTGCCAGCAGCTTAGGGGCTAGCGGGAGCGGGGTTACGCAGTATTTT. Full variable domain (outside the CDR3, taken from reference TRBV11-3 and TRBJ2-3): EAGVVQSPRYKIIEKKQPVAFWCNPISGHNTLYWYLQNLGQGPELLIRYENEEAVDDSQLPKDRFSAERLKGVDSTLKIQPAELGDSAVYLCASSLGASGSGVTQYFGPGTRLTVL.

Concerning this clone: Other nucleotide sequences from this sample produce the same CDR3. The chain employs TRBV5-1 and TRBJ2-1; 10 bases agree with TRBD2. The germline V gene has CDR1 SGHRS and CDR2 YFSETQ. The CDR3 extends over 17 amino acids. Trimming took 5 bases from V and 4 from J; bases not matched to a gene: 12. CDR3 DNA sequence: TGCGCCAGCAGTTTGATGGCTAGCGGGGGCCATTACAATGAGCAGTTCTTC. This gives the protein CASSLMASGGHYNEQFF.

As to this clone: Additional DNA sequences in this sample encode the identical CDR3. The rearrangement joins TRBV27 to TRBJ2-5; 12 nucleotides agree with TRBD2. CDR1 is MNHEY and CDR2 is SMNVEV in the germline V gene (reference sequence). The V segment lost 6 bases and the J segment 4 bases; nucleotides outside the gene matches: 9. The CDR3 has 16 amino acids. The CDR3 is CASSSILAGGRETQYF. As DNA, the CDR3 is TGTGCCAGCAGCTCCATCCTAGCGGGAGGGCGAGAGACCCAGTACTTC.